This T cell receptor (beta chain) was recovered during a study of T cell responses to AZD1222 COVID-19 vaccine. Study-level results: Spike-specific TCR breadth and depth were elevated following two AZD1222 doses.

Only in-frame clones appear in the TCRdb table, and some are missing; sequencing was by immunoSEQ multiplex PCR. Of 150,000 to 200,000 clones listed, about 87% are singletons. Germline values: CDR1 LGHDT, CDR2 YNNKEL (reference sequence). This CDR3 is 18 amino acids long. The trim removed 4 bases at V and 0 bases at J, leaving 10 bases unmatched. With regard to this clone: The target antigen is unknown.

The TCR was taken from an adult in good health. The chain has TRBV3-1 (or the pseudogene TRBV3-2) and TRBJ1-4; 8 bases line up with TRBD1. This specimen consisted of peripheral blood, obtained on day 0 of AZD1222 vaccination. CDR3 region: CASSRRSGQDATNEKLFF. As DNA, the CDR3 is TGTGCCAGCAGCCGTCGTTCGGGACAGGATGCAACTAATGAAAAACTGTTTTTT.